This T cell receptor (beta chain) was profiled in a study of molecular identifiers for immune sequencing clone quantification. Overall study: Four portions were sequenced after RNA from around 20,000 or 99,000 naive CD8 cells was split five ways in replicates.

Points on this clonotype: The antigen remains undetermined.

MiXCR was run by TCRdb on the PCR reads, yielding one entry per CDR3 protein. The sample carries about 640,000 distinct CDR3 sequences, about 20% recorded once. CDR1 is MNHEY and CDR2 is SVGAGI in the germline V gene. This CDR3 is 13 amino acids long. Trimming shortened V by 7 bases and J by 9 bases, and 19 bases separated the two germline ends. Study conclusions and caveats: Clones above 20 RNA copies held over 98% of effector molecules, under 1% in naive cells.

With 10%, 30% or 50% of RNA, about 19,000 to 1,000,000 naive CD8 T cells were sequenced. The gene calls are TRBV6-5 and TRBJ2-7; unclear D gene. Input material: naive CD8+ T cells from blood, with Jurkat cell RNA spiked in. The subset here: FACS-sorted CD8+CD4-CCR7+CD45RA+ naive T cells. The sequence came from a human donor in good health. Some libraries in this study had Jurkat cell RNA spiked in. CDR3 sequence reads: CASTGDWHGGQYF. The CDR3 DNA is TGTGCCAGCACTGGAGACTGGCACGGCGGGCAGTACTTC.